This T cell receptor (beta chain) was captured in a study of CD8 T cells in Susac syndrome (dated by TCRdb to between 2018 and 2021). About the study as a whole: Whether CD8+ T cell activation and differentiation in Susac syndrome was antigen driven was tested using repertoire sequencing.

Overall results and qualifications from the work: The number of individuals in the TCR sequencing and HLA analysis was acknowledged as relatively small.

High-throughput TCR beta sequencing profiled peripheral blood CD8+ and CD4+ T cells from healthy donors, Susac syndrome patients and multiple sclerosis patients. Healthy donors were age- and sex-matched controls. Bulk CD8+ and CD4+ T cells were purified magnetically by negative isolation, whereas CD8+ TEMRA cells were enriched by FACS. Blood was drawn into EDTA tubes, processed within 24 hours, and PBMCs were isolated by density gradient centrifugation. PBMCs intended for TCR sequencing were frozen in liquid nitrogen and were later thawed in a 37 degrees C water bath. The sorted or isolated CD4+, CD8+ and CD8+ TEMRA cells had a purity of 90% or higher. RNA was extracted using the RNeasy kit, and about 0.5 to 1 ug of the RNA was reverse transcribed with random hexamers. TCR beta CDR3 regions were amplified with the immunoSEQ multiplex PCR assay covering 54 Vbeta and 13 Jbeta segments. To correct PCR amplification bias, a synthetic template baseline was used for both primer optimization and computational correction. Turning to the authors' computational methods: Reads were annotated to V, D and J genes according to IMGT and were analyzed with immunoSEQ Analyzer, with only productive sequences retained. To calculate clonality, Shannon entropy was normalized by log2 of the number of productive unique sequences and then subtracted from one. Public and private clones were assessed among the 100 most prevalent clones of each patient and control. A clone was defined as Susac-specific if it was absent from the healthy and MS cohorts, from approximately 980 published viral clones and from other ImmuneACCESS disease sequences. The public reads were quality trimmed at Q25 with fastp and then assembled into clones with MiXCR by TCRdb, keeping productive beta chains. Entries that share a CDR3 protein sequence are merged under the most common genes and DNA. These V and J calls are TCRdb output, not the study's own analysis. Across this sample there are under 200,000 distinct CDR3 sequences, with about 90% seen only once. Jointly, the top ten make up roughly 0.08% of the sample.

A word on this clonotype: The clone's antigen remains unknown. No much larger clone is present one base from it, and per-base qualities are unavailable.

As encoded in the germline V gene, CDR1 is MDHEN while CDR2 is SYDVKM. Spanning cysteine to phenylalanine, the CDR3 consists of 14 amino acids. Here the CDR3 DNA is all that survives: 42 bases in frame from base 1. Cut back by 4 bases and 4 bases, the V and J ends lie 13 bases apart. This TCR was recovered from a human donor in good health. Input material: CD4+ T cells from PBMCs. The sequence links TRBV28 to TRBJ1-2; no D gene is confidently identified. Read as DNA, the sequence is TGTGCCAGCAGTTCCTCTGAGGACCTCTATGGCTACACCTTC. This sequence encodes CASSSSEDLYGYTF.